The 8 T cell receptor beta chains listed next were all sequenced from one sample in a study of cytomegalovirus exposure and HLA in healthy donors. Primers included in the PCR were 60 Vbeta and 13 Jbeta primers. The assay was immunoSEQ multiplex PCR, and TCRdb's table has in-frame clones only and misses some. The table shows 65,000 to 90,000 clones, with 86% occurring only once. Sequenced: PBMCs. Receptors were obtained from a woman aged 25 to 45 in good health and CMV-seronegative.

The V gene is TRBV25-1, the J gene TRBJ1-1; D not resolved. V was cut by 5 bases and J by 1 base, with 5 bases left in between. Germline V gene data show CDR1 as MGHDK and CDR2 as SYGVNS. The CDR3 has 12 amino acids. The CDR3 is CASSPGNTEAFF. The CDR3 coding sequence is TGTGCCAGCAGTCCCGGGAACACTGAAGCTTTCTTT.

This clone was seen only once. The rearrangement joins TRBV19 to TRBJ2-6, with D unresolved. The CDR3 runs 17 residues. Trimming cost V 5 bases and J 4 bases, with 18 bases left between them. The V gene's germline CDR1 is LNHDA and CDR2 SQIVND (reference sequence). The CDR3 region is CASSPYFVGAGANVLTF. DNA for the CDR3: TGTGCCAGTAGTCCATATTTTGTGGGCGCGGGGGCCAACGTCCTGACTTTC.

This clone was detected only a few times. The genes are TRBV18 and TRBJ1-4; 8 nucleotides line up with TRBD1. The CDR3 runs to 14 residues. The germline CDR1 and CDR2 sequences are KGHSH and LQKENI. J was trimmed by 8 bases and V by 3 bases; bases with no gene match: 5. CDR3: CASSPDRGGEKLFF. CDR3 sequence (DNA): TGTGCCAGCTCACCCGACAGGGGCGGGGAAAAACTGTTTTTT.

J is TRBJ2-5 and V is TRBV9, with D unclear. V gave up 0 bases and J gave up 5 bases, with 11 bases separating them. Per germline, CDR1 SGDLS and CDR2 YYNGEE. The CDR3 runs 14 residues. CDR3 in amino acids: CASSVGQLRETQYF. The CDR3, as DNA: TGTGCCAGCAGCGTAGGGCAGTTGAGGGAGACCCAGTACTTC.

The V gene is TRBV5-1, the J gene TRBJ2-1, with TRBD2 matching over 7 bases. The CDR3 totals 15 residues. Germline V gene sequence: CDR1 SGHRS, CDR2 YFSETQ. V gave up 1 base and J gave up 10 bases; unmatched junction bases: 11. As DNA, the CDR3 is TGCGCCAGCAGCTTGACAAGCGGGATTTTCGGAGAGCAGTTCTTC. Residues: CASSLTSGIFGEQFF.

The V and J genes are TRBV27 and TRBJ2-4; TRBD2 aligns across 7 bases. V trimming: 3 bases; J trimming: 4 bases; junction bases outside the gene matches: 3. CDR1 MNHEY and CDR2 SMNVEV come from the germline V gene (reference sequence). The CDR3 runs to 14 residues. CDR3 nucleotides: TGTGCCAGCAGTTTTGGGGGGGGAAAAAACATTCAGTACTTC. Amino acids: CASSFGGGKNIQYF.

This clone was observed a few times. This chain uses TRBV29-1 with TRBJ2-7; D gene ambiguous. In germline, CDR1 is SQVTM, CDR2 ANQGSEA. The CDR3 has 13 residues. The germline V and J ends were trimmed by 5 bases and 1 base, with 12 bases remaining between them. The CDR3 spells CSVSVGISYEQYF. Written as DNA, the CDR3 is TGCAGCGTTAGCGTAGGCATATCCTACGAGCAGTACTTC.

The chain employs TRBV6-5 and TRBJ1-1; perhaps TRBD1 as D (6 bases). Germline V gene sequence: CDR1 MNHEY, CDR2 SVGAGI. The CDR3 runs 15 residues. Between the trimmed V and J ends, which lost 0 bases and 2 bases, there was a span of 10 bases. The CDR3, as DNA: TGTGCCAGCAGTTACTCGGGGGCCAGCAACACTGAAGCTTTCTTT. It translates to CASSYSGASNTEAFF.